These 16 T cell receptor beta chains share one sample of origin, sequenced in a study of shared clonotypes between healthy human individuals. Data came from immunoSEQ multiplex PCR; TCRdb stores just in-frame clones and leaves some out. The data hold about 2,200,000 clones, with 90% to 95% observed a single time. CD45RO-negative CD8 cells positively selected for CCR7 made up the naive population, which excluded terminally differentiated effector memory CD45RA+ cells. The sequenced material came from naive CD8+ T cells from PBMCs. The receptors originated from a man aged 18 to 30 in good health. Some clones in this sample may be carry-over from other donors' samples.

The CDR3 region has the DNA TGTGCCAGCAGTAGCACGGGCTCAGATACGCAGTATTTT. Protein product: CASSSTGSDTQYF. The chain couples TRBV27 to TRBJ2-3; D uncertain. The ends were cut back, 5 bases at V and 4 bases at J, with 10 bases in the middle. Germline lookup yields CDR1 MNHEY and CDR2 SMNVEV (reference sequence). CDR3 length: 13 residues.

The chain joins TRBV12-5 to TRBJ2-1, with D tentatively TRBD2 (5 bases). CDR3 size: 19 residues. V lost 0 bases to trimming and J lost 5 bases, with 23 bases between them. Germline CDR1 and CDR2: LGHNT and FRNRAP. This CDR3 reads CASGLVELASFGGDNEQFF. The CDR3 nucleotides are TGTGCTAGTGGTTTGGTAGAATTAGCGTCCTTTGGCGGAGACAATGAGCAGTTCTTC.

The chain recombines TRBV6-5 with TRBJ1-5; D remains ambiguous. Germline V gene lookup returns CDR1 MNHEY and CDR2 SVGAGI. The ends were cut back, 4 bases at V and 3 bases at J, with 10 bases in the middle. The CDR3 is 14 amino acids. The CDR3: CASSLGHHNQPQHF. CDR3 nucleotides: TGTGCCAGCAGTTTAGGGCATCACAATCAGCCCCAGCATTTT.

The V and J genes are TRBV21-1 and TRBJ2-1; the D call of TRBD2 is as the table states it, not checked on the DNA. TRBV21-1 constitutes a pseudogene. There are 16 residues in the CDR3. CDR3 sequence reads: CASSLGLAETYNEQFF. The CDR3 DNA reads TGTGCCAGCAGCCTAGGACTAGCGGAGACCTACAATGAGCAGTTCTTC.

This sequence joins TRBV28 and TRBJ2-7; 7 positions match TRBD1. The CDR3 contains 14 residues. Germline assignment: CDR1 MDHEN and CDR2 SYDVKM. V gave up 8 bases and J gave up 5 bases; unmatched junction bases: 12. The CDR3 region has the DNA TGTGCCAGCTCTCTAACAGGGGAAATTCACGAGCAGTACTTC. It yields the protein CASSLTGEIHEQYF.

This chain uses TRBV2 with TRBJ1-2; D not resolved. The germline V and J ends were trimmed by 1 base and 1 base, with 7 bases remaining between them. This CDR3 is built from 14 residues. The germline gives CDR1 SNHLY, CDR2 FYNNEI. The CDR3 here is CASSEGTLNYGYTF. The CDR3 DNA is TGTGCCAGCAGTGAAGGGACCCTTAACTATGGCTACACCTTC.

This chain joins TRBV7-6 and TRBJ2-7; the D gene is possibly TRBD1 (6 bases). Trimming stripped 3 bases from V and 0 bases from J, with 18 bases between. Per germline, CDR1 SGHVS and CDR2 FNYEAQ. There are 17 residues in the CDR3. The chain's CDR3 is CASSFFTGQGSSYEQYF. DNA for the CDR3: TGTGCCAGCAGCTTTTTTACAGGGCAGGGGAGCTCCTACGAGCAGTACTTC.

In its sample, this clone was seen once. V is TRBV19 and J is TRBJ1-1; D gene unclear. The CDR3 totals 15 residues. CDR1 and CDR2 from the germline V gene are LNHDA and SQIVND (reference sequence). V lost 5 bases and J 3 bases, leaving 16 bases between the germline ends. CDR3 nucleotides: TGTGCCAGTAGTCCTGATGGCGGGTGGTACACTGAAGCTTTCTTT. Protein: CASSPDGGWYTEAFF.

The chain has TRBV19 and TRBJ1-1; possibly TRBD1 for D (5 bases). V was pared by 7 bases and J by 4 bases, with 10 bases between. This CDR3 has 12 residues. Germline V lookup: CDR1 LNHDA, CDR2 SQIVND (reference sequence). This CDR3 reads CASNEGRTEAFF. CDR3 nucleotides: TGTGCCAGTAACGAGGGACGCACTGAAGCTTTCTTT.

V is TRBV7-8 and J is TRBJ2-1, with 9 bases that match TRBD2. This CDR3 comprises 16 residues. Trimming removed 4 bases from V and 12 bases from J; junction bases left unmatched: 16. Per germline, CDR1 SGHVS and CDR2 FQNEAQ. CDR3 sequence: CASSSDGLARNEWQFF. Here the CDR3 DNA reads TGTGCCAGCAGCTCAGACGGACTAGCGAGGAATGAGTGGCAGTTCTTC.

The chain employs TRBV27 and TRBJ2-7; weak D call: TRBD1 (6 bases). The CDR3 is made up of 16 amino acids. Germline-derived CDR1 and CDR2 are MNHEY and SMNVEV (reference sequence). V lost 4 bases to trimming and J lost 0 bases, with 16 bases between them. CDR3 residues: CASSSDPRQVSYEQYF. The CDR3 DNA is TGTGCCAGCAGTTCCGACCCCCGACAGGTCTCCTACGAGCAGTACTTC.

About this clone itself: The sample carries other DNA sequences with the same CDR3. In nucleotides, the CDR3 is TGTGCCAGCAGCCCCGGGACTAGCGGGAACACAGATACGCAGTATTTT. Its translation: CASSPGTSGNTDTQYF. This chain joins TRBV7-9 and TRBJ2-3; 13 positions match TRBD2. The CDR3 totals 16 residues. Trimming removed 5 bases from V and 2 bases from J; junction bases left unmatched: 4. CDR1 is SEHNR and CDR2 is FQNEAQ in the germline V gene (reference sequence). Based on the CDR3 plus reference TRBV7-9 and TRBJ2-3, the full variable domain is DTGVSQNPRHKITKRGQNVTFRCDPISEHNRLYWYRQTLGQGPEFLTYFQNEAQLEKSRLLSDRFSAERPKGSFSTLEIQRTEQGDSAMYLCASSPGTSGNTDTQYFGPGTRLTVL.

J is TRBJ2-7 and V is TRBV7-9; possibly TRBD1 or TRBD2 for D (5 bases each). Trimming removed 7 bases at V and 5 bases at J, with 18 bases between. Germline CDR1 reads SEHNR; CDR2 reads FQNEAQ (reference sequence). The CDR3 sequence is 14 residues long. The CDR3 protein is CASTPGTIPDEQYF. The CDR3 region has the DNA TGTGCCAGCACCCCCGGGACCATTCCCGACGAGCAGTACTTC.

J is TRBJ2-5 and V is TRBV7-9, with 7 bases lining up with TRBD2. The germline V gene has CDR1 SEHNR and CDR2 FQNEAQ (reference sequence). The CDR3 totals 15 residues. Trimming removed 5 bases from V and 7 bases from J; junction bases left unmatched: 13. The CDR3 region is CASSGREAPGGTQYF. The CDR3 nucleotides read TGTGCCAGCAGCGGCCGGGAGGCCCCGGGAGGGACCCAGTACTTC.

The genes are TRBV5-1 and TRBJ2-4; D may be TRBD1 (6 bases). The germline V and J ends were trimmed by 0 bases and 1 base, with 14 bases remaining between them. The CDR3 is 17 residues long. Germline CDR1 is SGHRS and CDR2 is YFSETQ. The CDR3 DNA sequence: TGCGCCAGCAGCTTGGAGGCGACAGGTACGGCCAAAAACATTCAGTACTTC. The encoded protein is CASSLEATGTAKNIQYF.

The gene calls are TRBV7-6 and TRBJ1-1, with TRBD1 matching 12 bases. From germline, CDR1 is SGHVS and CDR2 FNYEAQ. The CDR3 has 17 amino acids. J gave up 6 bases and V 1 base, and 9 bases lay outside the gene matches. CDR3 DNA sequence: TGTGCCAGCAGCTTAGTGGGGACAGGGGGCGCCCCGGCTGAAGCTTTCTTT. As protein: CASSLVGTGGAPAEAFF.